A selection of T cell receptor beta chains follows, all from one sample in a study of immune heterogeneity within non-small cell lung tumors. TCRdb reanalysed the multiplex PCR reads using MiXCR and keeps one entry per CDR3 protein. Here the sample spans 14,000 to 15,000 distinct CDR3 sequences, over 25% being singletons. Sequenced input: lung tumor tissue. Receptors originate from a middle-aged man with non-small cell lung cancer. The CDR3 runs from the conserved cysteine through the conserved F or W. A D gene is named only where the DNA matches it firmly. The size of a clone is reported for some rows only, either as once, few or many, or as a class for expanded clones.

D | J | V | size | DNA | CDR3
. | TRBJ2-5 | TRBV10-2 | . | TGCGCCAGCAGACCCTCTCGGGGGGAGACCCAGTACTTC | CASRPSRGETQYF
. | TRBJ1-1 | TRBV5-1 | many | TGCGCCAGCAGCTTGGCGGTGAACACTGAAGCTTTCTTT | CASSLAVNTEAFF
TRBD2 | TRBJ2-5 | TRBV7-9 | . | TGTGCCAGCAGCCTTCCGGCTAGCGGGATGGAGACCCAGTACTTC | CASSLPASGMETQYF
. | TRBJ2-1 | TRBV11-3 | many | TGTGCCAGCAGCTTAGGTGGTGGAAGCAATGAGCAGTTCTTC | CASSLGGGSNEQFF
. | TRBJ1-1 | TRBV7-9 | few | TGTGCCAGCAGCTTTTTGGAGAACACTGAAGCTTTCTTT | CASSFLENTEAFF
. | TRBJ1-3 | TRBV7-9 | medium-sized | TGTGCCAGCAGCACTGGGACATTGAGAAACACCATATATTTT | CASSTGTLRNTIYF
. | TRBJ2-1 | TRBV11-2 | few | TGTGCCAGCAGCCCGCGGCACGGGAGTTTGTACAATGAGCAGTTCTTC | CASSPRHGSLYNEQFF
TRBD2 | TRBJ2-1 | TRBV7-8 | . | TGTGCCAGCAGCTTAGCTAGGACTAGCGGGGGTGAGCAGTTCTTC | CASSLARTSGGEQFF
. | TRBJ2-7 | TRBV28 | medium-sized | TGTGCCAGCAGTTTTGTGACCAGCTACGAGCAGTACTTC | CASSFVTSYEQYF
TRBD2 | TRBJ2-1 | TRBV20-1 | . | TGCAGTGCTAGCCCCCATTGGGGGGGAAATGAGCAGTTCTTC | CSASPHWGGNEQFF
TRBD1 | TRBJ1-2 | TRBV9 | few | TGTGCCAGCAGCGCCCGGACAGGTCAAGGAGGCTACACCTTC | CASSARTGQGGYTF
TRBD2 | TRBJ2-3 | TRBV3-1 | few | TGTGCCAGCAGCCTTACTAGCGGGAGCACAGATACGCAGTATTTT | CASSLTSGSTDTQYF